This T cell receptor beta chain was sequenced in a study of T cell clones after liver transplantation. Study in general: Tolerant meant at least one year fully off immunosuppression without liver enzymes above twice normal. Study conclusions and caveats: Post-transplant, graft-donor-reactive CD4 TCRbeta sequences in blood dropped significantly in most of the 8 subjects.

This CDR3 region has 14 residues. V shed 0 bases and J shed 5 bases, with 11 bases lying between them. Per the germline V gene, CDR1 is SEHNR and CDR2 is FQNEAQ (reference sequence). Remarks on this clone: Its target is not known.

The table came from immunoSEQ multiplex PCR; TCRdb's copy has only in-frame clones and leaves some out. This sample has more than 95,000 clones, with 90% found just once. The rearrangement joins TRBV7-9 to TRBJ2-7; D may correspond to TRBD1 or TRBD2 (5 bases each). The sequenced sample was CD4+ T cells from blood, obtained 12 months after liver transplant. The clonotype comes from a human patient who received a liver transplant. The graft donor may have given rise to some T cells. CDR3 residues: CASSLAGASHEQYF. CDR3 sequence (DNA): TGTGCCAGCAGCTTAGCAGGGGCTAGCCACGAGCAGTACTTC.